These T cell receptor beta chains were read from a single sample in a study of metastatic and nonmetastatic thyroid tumors. TCRdb recomputed clones from the PCR reads via MiXCR. Of about 39,000 clones listed, approximately 20% are singletons. The sequenced material came from tumor tissue. Receptors originate from a female donor with papillary thyroid cancer or a benign thyroid nodule (not recorded which). Some clones in this sample may be carry-over from other donors' samples. CDR3s include the opening cysteine and the closing phenylalanine or tryptophan. A D gene is named only where the DNA matches it firmly. Clone sizes are given selectively: once, few, many, or a class where the clone is expanded.

length	V	D	J	size	CDR3	DNA
17	TRBV20-1	.	TRBJ2-5	.	CSARDLATGWSQETQYF	TGCAGTGCTAGAGATCTTGCTACAGGGTGGTCCCAAGAGACCCAGTACTTC
16	TRBV27	.	TRBJ2-2	.	CASSRPGTANTVEPFF	TGTGCCAGCAGTCGACCCGGGACTGCGAACACCGTGGAGCCGTTTTTT
12	TRBV6-1	.	TRBJ2-1	.	CASSEPLGGAIF	TGTGCCAGCAGTGAGCCACTAGGGGGAGCGATCTTC
12	TRBV20-1	TRBD1	TRBJ2-5	many	CSGYRGQETQYF	TGCAGTGGGTACAGGGGGCAAGAGACCCAGTACTTC
13	TRBV20-1	.	TRBJ2-5	.	CSARLWLGETQYF	TGCAGTGCTAGACTGTGGTTGGGGGAGACCCAGTACTTC
14	TRBV10-2	TRBD1	TRBJ1-4	many	CASRADRGNEKLFF	TGCGCCAGCAGAGCAGACAGGGGTAATGAAAAACTGTTTTTT
14	TRBV20-1	.	TRBJ1-2	many	CSASRGQRDYGYTF	TGCAGTGCTAGCCGCGGACAGCGGGACTATGGCTACACCTTC
16	TRBV10-1	.	TRBJ2-1	.	CASSESIGRGDNEQFF	TGCGCCAGCAGTGAGTCGATCGGCAGGGGAGATAATGAGCAGTTCTTC
16	TRBV28	TRBD2	TRBJ2-2	.	CASSLTTSGDTGELFF	TGTGCCAGCAGTTTAACGACTAGCGGTGACACCGGGGAGCTGTTTTTT
16	TRBV6-4	TRBD2	TRBJ2-1	.	CASSGEGTSGYNEQFF	TGTGCCAGCAGCGGAGAAGGGACTAGCGGCTACAATGAGCAGTTCTTC
13	TRBV3-1	TRBD1	TRBJ1-2	many	CASSPTGNYGYTF	TGTGCCAGCAGCCCGACAGGGAACTATGGCTACACCTTC
13	TRBV6-2/TRBV6-3	.	TRBJ1-1	few	CASSRGPNTEAFF	TGTGCCAGCAGCCGAGGACCGAACACTGAAGCTTTCTTT
12	TRBV7-9	.	TRBJ2-7	many	CASSLWGYEQYF	TGTGCCAGCAGCTTATGGGGCTACGAGCAGTACTTC
18	TRBV11-2	.	TRBJ2-1	many	CASSLDPTGGRSYNEQFF	TGTGCCAGCAGCTTAGACCCCACGGGGGGCCGCTCCTACAATGAGCAGTTCTTC
16	TRBV5-1	.	TRBJ2-3	many	CASSLGGGAGADTQYF	TGCGCCAGCAGCTTGGGAGGCGGGGCAGGGGCAGATACGCAGTATTTT
15	TRBV20-1	.	TRBJ2-7	.	CSARDGDTELFVQYF	TGCAGTGCTAGAGATGGTGATACTGAGCTTTTCGTGCAGTACTTC
14	TRBV18	TRBD1	TRBJ2-5	many	CASTPTGFQETQYF	TGTGCCAGCACGCCGACAGGGTTCCAAGAGACCCAGTACTTC
16	TRBV5-4	TRBD1	TRBJ1-2	many	CASSFGGTGVAYGYTF	TGTGCCAGCAGCTTTGGGGGGACAGGGGTAGCCTATGGCTACACCTTC
14	TRBV28	.	TRBJ1-5	.	CASRDPTVKQPQHF	TGTGCCAGCAGGGACCCGACCGTTAAACAGCCCCAGCATTTT
14	TRBV6-2/TRBV6-3	.	TRBJ1-5	few	CASSLNPSNQPQHF	TGTGCCAGCAGTTTGAACCCCAGCAATCAGCCCCAGCATTTT
14	TRBV2	.	TRBJ1-2	medium-sized	CASSDGRIFAGYTF	TGTGCCAGCAGTGATGGCAGGATTTTTGCCGGCTACACCTTC
16	TRBV5-4	.	TRBJ2-2	.	CASSLGGGSNTGELFF	TGTGCCAGCAGCTTGGGAGGGGGATCGAACACCGGGGAGCTGTTTTTT
12	TRBV20-1	.	TRBJ2-5	.	CSASPSGETQYF	TGCAGTGCAAGCCCCTCGGGGGAGACCCAGTACTTC
17	TRBV3-1	TRBD2	TRBJ2-1	.	CASSQVAAGGLYNEHFF	TGTGCCAGCAGCCAAGTAGCAGCGGGGGGGCTGTACAATGAGCATTTCTTC
13	TRBV5-1	.	TRBJ1-6	many	CASSLDHNSPLHF	TGCGCCAGCAGCTTGGACCATAATTCACCCCTCCACTTT
17	TRBV6-1	.	TRBJ2-7	many	CASSEARLATLSYEQYF	TGTGCCAGCAGTGAAGCGCGGTTAGCTACCTTGTCCTACGAGCAGTACTTC
12	TRBV7-9	.	TRBJ2-7	few	CATDEGGAEQYF	TGTGCCACTGACGAAGGTGGGGCCGAGCAGTACTTC
13	TRBV6-1	.	TRBJ2-7	few	CASSAGKIDEQYF	TGTGCCAGCAGTGCGGGGAAAATTGACGAGCAGTACTTC
13	TRBV29-1	TRBD1	TRBJ2-5	many	CSVAGQGLKTQYF	TGCAGCGTGGCAGGACAGGGGCTGAAGACCCAGTACTTC
13	TRBV6-5	.	TRBJ1-6	.	CASKFSYNSPIHF	TGTGCCAGCAAGTTTTCCTACAATTCACCCATCCACTTT
14	TRBV19	.	TRBJ2-2	.	CASRGQCNTGELFF	TGTGCCAGTAGAGGGCAGTGTAACACCGGGGAGCTGTTTTTT
13	TRBV20-1	.	TRBJ2-5	.	CSASSSGEGTQYF	TGCAGTGCTAGTAGCTCGGGAGAGGGGACCCAGTACTTC
15	TRBV6-1	.	TRBJ2-7	few	CASRAMGGPAYEQYF	TGTGCCAGCAGGGCCATGGGGGGGCCTGCCTACGAGCAGTACTTC
13	TRBV6-1	.	TRBJ2-7	many	CASSSLPSNEQYF	TGTGCCAGCAGTTCCTTGCCATCCAACGAGCAGTACTTC
14	TRBV30	.	TRBJ2-7	many	CAWSRRGLSYEQYF	TGTGCCTGGAGTCGGAGGGGACTGTCCTACGAGCAGTACTTC
14	TRBV24-1	.	TRBJ2-3	few	CVTSGARDTYTQYF	TGTGTCACCAGTGGGGCTAGAGACACATATACGCAGTATTTT
15	TRBV6-2/TRBV6-3	.	TRBJ2-5	many	CASSYVGAHQETQYF	TGTGCCAGCAGTTACGTCGGTGCACACCAAGAGACCCAGTACTTC
17	TRBV6-2/TRBV6-3	.	TRBJ2-3	many	CASRPALFGGATDTQYF	TGTGCCAGCAGGCCCGCCTTATTTGGGGGGGCCACAGATACGCAGTATTTT
14	TRBV30	.	TRBJ2-3	many	CAWSVLTLTDTQYF	TGTGCCTGGAGTGTACTGACTCTCACAGATACGCAGTATTTT
15	TRBV28	.	TRBJ2-7	many	CASSTGRGPSYEQYF	TGTGCCAGCAGTACAGGTCGGGGACCATCCTACGAGCAGTACTTC
13	TRBV29-1	TRBD1	TRBJ1-2	many	CSVMDRAVGGYTF	TGCAGCGTGATGGACAGGGCGGTAGGTGGCTACACCTTC
13	TRBV12-3/TRBV12-4	TRBD1	TRBJ2-3	.	CAISLTRQGTQYF	TGTGCCATCAGTTTGACTCGACAGGGAACGCAGTATTTT
19	TRBV4-1	.	TRBJ2-1	many	CASSQVLLSSPEPGNEQFF	TGCGCCAGCAGCCAAGTCTTATTGTCCTCTCCCGAGCCCGGCAATGAGCAGTTCTTC
15	TRBV7-2	TRBD2	TRBJ2-5	many	CASSFKRGGGGTQYF	TGTGCCAGCAGCTTTAAGCGGGGGGGCGGGGGGACCCAGTACTTC
15	TRBV7-9	.	TRBJ2-7	few	CASSPADVFSYEQHF	TGTGCCAGCAGCCCAGCGGACGTCTTCTCCTACGAGCAGCACTTC
15	TRBV27	TRBD2	TRBJ2-7	many	CASSLNPSGIGEQYF	TGTGCCAGCAGTTTAAACCCTAGCGGGATAGGTGAGCAGTACTTC
14	TRBV9	TRBD2	TRBJ2-4	many	CASSVGPSGGFQYF	TGTGCCAGCAGCGTAGGCCCTAGCGGGGGATTTCAGTACTTC
14	TRBV20-1	.	TRBJ2-3	.	CSSFSGGLTDTQYF	TGCAGTTCTTTTAGCGGTGGGCTCACAGATACGCAGTATTTT
14	TRBV5-1	.	TRBJ2-7	.	CASSLGVFSYEQYF	TGCGCCAGCAGCTTAGGGGTGTTTTCCTACGAGCAGTACTTC
15	TRBV6-5	TRBD1	TRBJ1-1	many	CASSYTGTGGTEAFF	TGTGCCAGCAGTTATACCGGGACAGGGGGCACTGAAGCTTTCTTT
14	TRBV6-1	TRBD1	TRBJ2-7	.	CASSSPGQSYEQYF	TGTGCCAGCAGTTCACCGGGACAGTCGTACGAGCAGTACTTC
14	TRBV12-3/TRBV12-4	TRBD1	TRBJ1-1	few	CSGSARTGVTEASF	TGTTCCGGCAGTGCCCGGACAGGGGTTACTGAAGCTTCCTTT
18	TRBV7-2	TRBD2	TRBJ2-1	.	CASSLAILAVGDYNEQFF	TGTGCCAGCAGCTTAGCGATACTAGCGGTAGGTGATTACAATGAGCAGTTCTTC